This passage covers 25 T cell receptor beta chains from one sample sequenced in a study of T cell responses to AZD1222 COVID-19 vaccine (dated by TCRdb to about 2021). The library was prepared using the immunoSEQ multiplex PCR assay. TCRdb took this table from immuneACCESS and kept in-frame rearrangements with V and J called. Such tables lack part of the clones; where checked against another copy, unresolved V genes explain under half of the gap, and the rest is unexplained. Present in this sample are 60,000 to 100,000 clones, approximately 90% of which were seen just once. The ten largest clones capture roughly 7% of the sample. In the paper's terms, the time point label means: baseline before first vaccination. The treatment or condition tag for this specimen amounts to: meningococcal conjugate vaccine given as trial control. This material consisted of peripheral blood, taken on day 0 of MenACWY control vaccination. The receptors shown here come from an adult in good health.

This sequence joins TRBV7-2 and TRBJ2-5, with 8 bases matching TRBD2. The CDR3 runs 15 residues. Germline V CDR1 and CDR2: SGHTA, FQGNSA. With V trimmed by 3 bases and J by 4 bases, 7 bases remained unmatched. The CDR3 sequence is CASSFDSGAPETQYF. CDR3 nucleotides: TGTGCCAGCAGCTTCGATAGCGGGGCCCCAGAGACCCAGTACTTC.

Comment on this clone: Additional DNA sequences in this sample encode the identical CDR3. The rearrangement links TRBV2 to TRBJ1-1; D is unresolved. V was cut by 2 bases and J by 1 base, with 8 bases left in between. This CDR3 spans 14 amino acids. Germline V gene data show CDR1 as SNHLY and CDR2 as FYNNEI. The CDR3 nucleotides read TGTGCCAGCAGTGAACGGGGTGGGAACACTGAAGCTTTCTTT. It yields the protein CASSERGGNTEAFF.

This chain links TRBV19 with TRBJ2-5, with 8 bases aligning to TRBD1. Trimming removed 8 bases from V and 0 bases from J; junction bases left unmatched: 8. Germline lookup yields CDR1 LNHDA and CDR2 SQIVND (reference sequence). This CDR3 is built from 15 residues. The CDR3 spells CASQEYRGDQETQYF. CDR3 DNA sequence: TGTGCCAGTCAGGAATACAGGGGGGACCAAGAGACCCAGTACTTC.

The chain recombines TRBV7-2 with TRBJ2-1; D may be TRBD1 or TRBD2 (5 bases each). The V gene lost 11 bases and the J gene lost 4 bases, with 12 bases spanning the gap. Germline assignment: CDR1 SGHTA and CDR2 FQGNSA. The CDR3 has 12 amino acids. The CDR3 DNA sequence: TGTGCCGCCTCATGGGGGTACAATGAGCAGTTCTTC. It encodes CAASWGYNEQFF.

This clone was detected once. V usage is TRBV2 and J usage is TRBJ1-1; D perhaps matches TRBD1 (5 bases). The CDR3 is 13 amino acids. Trimming removed 2 bases at V and 7 bases at J, with 11 bases between. Germline CDR1 is SNHLY and CDR2 is FYNNEI. CDR3 protein: CASSEQGSGEAFF. CDR3 DNA: TGTGCCAGCAGTGAACAGGGTTCGGGTGAAGCTTTCTTT.

This rearrangement joins TRBV11-2 to TRBJ1-2; 7 bases agree with TRBD1. Germline assignment: CDR1 SGHAT and CDR2 FQNNGV. Trimming cost V 2 bases and J 7 bases; bases outside gene matches: 7. The CDR3 spans 14 residues. Here the CDR3 reads CASSLSAAGGGYTF. DNA for the CDR3: TGTGCCAGCAGCTTATCTGCCGCAGGGGGTGGCTACACCTTC.

This clone appeared a single time. The V gene is TRBV5-1, the J gene TRBJ1-6, with 10 bases matching TRBD1. V gave up 3 bases and J gave up 6 bases; unmatched junction bases: 3. The CDR3 has 15 amino acids. Germline V gives CDR1 SGHRS, CDR2 YFSETQ. DNA of the CDR3: TGCGCCAGCAGCTCGGGACAGGGGAGTAATTCACCCCTCCACTTT. This codes for CASSSGQGSNSPLHF.

V and J are TRBV28 and TRBJ1-2; TRBD1 matches at 8 bases. There are 12 residues in the CDR3. The ends lost 10 bases at V and 2 bases at J; junction bases unmatched: 3. Germline CDR1 is MDHEN and CDR2 is SYDVKM. The CDR3 DNA is TGTGCCACCTACAGGGGGAACTATGGCTACACCTTC. Amino acids: CATYRGNYGYTF.

The genes are TRBV7-9 and TRBJ1-5; D gene ambiguous. The V end was cut by 1 base, the J end by 2 bases, with 15 bases between. The germline V gene has CDR1 SEHNR and CDR2 FQNEAQ (reference sequence). The CDR3 spans 17 residues. In DNA, the CDR3 is TGTGCCAGCAGCTTAGTGGTCACCTCGGAGCGCAATCAGCCCCAGCATTTT. Protein: CASSLVVTSERNQPQHF.

V and J are TRBV13 and TRBJ1-4, with 8 bases that match TRBD1. Trimming took 5 bases from V and 8 from J; bases not matched to a gene: 10. The CDR3 has 15 amino acids. Germline loops: CDR1 PRHDT, CDR2 FYEKMQ (reference sequence). The CDR3 here is CASSDSRGPWEKLFF. The CDR3 nucleotides read TGTGCCAGCAGCGATAGCAGGGGGCCTTGGGAAAAACTGTTTTTT.

The genes are TRBV5-1 and TRBJ2-7, with 7 nucleotides matching TRBD1. Unmatched junction bases numbered 6, after V lost 0 bases and J lost 6 bases. The germline V gene encodes CDR1 SGHRS and CDR2 YFSETQ. The CDR3 extends over 14 amino acids. This CDR3 is CASSLGDRAFEQYF. The CDR3 DNA reads as TGCGCCAGCAGCTTGGGAGACAGGGCTTTCGAGCAGTACTTC. The variable domain in full, with the rest retrieved from reference TRBV5-1 and TRBJ2-7, is KAGVTQTPRYLIKTRGQQVTLSCSPISGHRSVSWYQQTPGQGLQFLFEYFSETQRNKGNFPGRFSGRQFSNSRSEMNVSTLELGDSALYLCASSLGDRAFEQYFGPGTRLTVT.

The chain combines TRBV25-1 with TRBJ1-6; no firm D call. The CDR3 totals 16 residues. From germline, CDR1 is MGHDK and CDR2 SYGVNS. V was pared by 1 base and J by 0 bases, with 7 bases between. DNA of the CDR3: TGTGCCAGCAGTGAATTCGGTTCCTCCTATAATTCACCCCTCCACTTT. It is translated as CASSEFGSSYNSPLHF.

Only one count was recorded for this clone. This rearrangement joins TRBV5-1 to TRBJ1-4; TRBD1 matches at 7 bases. The CDR3 consists of 16 residues. V lost 2 bases, J lost 2 bases, and 6 bases stayed unmatched. From germline, CDR1 is SGHRS and CDR2 YFSETQ. The CDR3 loop is CASSFTGTETNEKLFF. The CDR3 DNA reads as TGCGCCAGCAGCTTTACCGGGACAGAGACTAATGAAAAACTGTTTTTT.

The chain employs TRBV3-1 (or the pseudogene TRBV3-2) and TRBJ2-1, with 8 bases fitting TRBD2. CDR3 size: 11 residues. Germline loops: CDR1 LGHDT, CDR2 YNNKEL (reference sequence). V was pared by 7 bases and J by 9 bases, with 2 bases of the junction left unmatched. Written as DNA, the CDR3 is TGTGCCAGCACCCGGGAGGGTGAGCAGTTCTTC. Its protein product is CASTREGEQFF.

The rearrangement uses TRBV7-9 and TRBJ1-1, with 12 bases identical to TRBD1. The ends lost 0 bases at V and 4 bases at J; junction bases unmatched: 9. The CDR3 is 18 amino acids. CDR1 SEHNR and CDR2 FQNEAQ come from the germline V gene (reference sequence). For the CDR3, the DNA is TGTGCCAGCAGCTTAGCCCTCACCGGGACAGGGGGCCGCACTGAAGCTTTCTTT. Encoded protein: CASSLALTGTGGRTEAFF.

The chain recombines TRBV25-1 with TRBJ2-7, with 8 bases identical to TRBD1. The germline V gene encodes CDR1 MGHDK and CDR2 SYGVNS. J gave up 7 bases and V 6 bases, and 5 bases lay outside the gene matches. The CDR3 has 12 residues. CDR3 coding DNA: TGTGCCAGCAGGGGACAGGTGGGGGAGCAGTACTTC. Encoded protein: CASRGQVGEQYF.

This chain links TRBV27 with TRBJ1-2, with a tentative D call TRBD1 (5 bases). V lost 4 bases, J lost 5 bases, and 14 bases lay in between. The CDR3 extends over 14 amino acids. CDR1 and CDR2 from the germline V gene are MNHEY and SMNVEV (reference sequence). The CDR3 DNA is TGTGCCAGCAGTTGGGACGGGGGTGCGTATGGCTACACCTTC. It codes for CASSWDGGAYGYTF.

The rearrangement uses TRBV29-1 and TRBJ1-5; 11 bases align to TRBD1. This CDR3 has 13 amino acids. The germline CDR1 and CDR2 sequences are SQVTM and ANQGSEA. The V and J ends lost 7 bases and 4 bases, in that order; junction bases with no gene match: 3. This CDR3 is CSAGTGGNQPQHF. Written as DNA, the CDR3 is TGCAGCGCCGGGACAGGGGGAAATCAGCCCCAGCATTTT.

V and J are TRBV7-9 and TRBJ1-4, with 9 bases aligning to TRBD1. Trimming took 5 bases from V and 7 from J; bases not matched to a gene: 5. This CDR3 is built from 14 residues. In germline, CDR1 is SEHNR, CDR2 FQNEAQ (reference sequence). CDR3 sequence (DNA): TGTGCCAGCAGCAAAACAGGGGGCTCTGAAAAACTGTTTTTT. It yields the protein CASSKTGGSEKLFF.

This clone came up once. V is TRBV3-1 (or the pseudogene TRBV3-2) and J is TRBJ1-5; D ambiguous. This CDR3 has 15 amino acids. V was clipped by 1 base and J by 4 bases, with 11 bases between them. Germline lookup yields CDR1 LGHDT and CDR2 YNNKEL (reference sequence). CDR3: CASSQAPGSNQPQHF. The DNA of the CDR3 is TGTGCCAGCAGCCAAGCGCCCGGATCAAATCAGCCCCAGCATTTT.

The chain couples TRBV7-3 to TRBJ2-2; D may correspond to TRBD1 or TRBD2 (7 bases each). The germline gives CDR1 SGHTA, CDR2 FQGTGA. The CDR3 is 14 residues long. Deletions cut 5 bases from V and 4 bases from J, with 11 bases between. The CDR3, as DNA: TGTGCCAGCAGCCAGGGGGGGCCCACCGGGGAGCTGTTTTTT. It yields the protein CASSQGGPTGELFF.

There are a few counts of this clone. The rearrangement joins TRBV6-1 to TRBJ1-5; 7 bases are shared with TRBD1. The CDR3 consists of 14 residues. J lost 1 base, V lost 8 bases, and 5 bases had no gene match. From germline, CDR1 is MNHNS and CDR2 SASEGT. The CDR3 spells CASLQGQSNQPQHF. The CDR3 DNA sequence: TGTGCCAGCTTACAGGGGCAGAGCAATCAGCCCCAGCATTTT.

V and J are TRBV3-1 (or the pseudogene TRBV3-2) and TRBJ2-2; D may correspond to TRBD1 or TRBD2 (5 bases each). Germline CDR1 reads LGHDT; CDR2 reads YNNKEL (reference sequence). This CDR3 is built from 15 residues. V gave up 4 bases and J gave up 1 base, with 10 bases separating them. The CDR3 sequence is CASSLGRVNTGELFF. The CDR3 bases are TGTGCCAGCAGCCTGGGACGGGTGAACACCGGGGAGCTGTTTTTT.

This clone was counted a single time. J is TRBJ2-3 and V is TRBV18; the match to TRBD2 covers 11 bases. Looked up from germline, CDR1 is KGHSH and CDR2 is LQKENI. This CDR3 comprises 18 residues. With V trimmed by 3 bases and J by 4 bases, 12 bases remained unmatched. The CDR3 loop reads CASSPLPLAGARADTQYF. The CDR3, as DNA: TGTGCCAGCTCACCGCTACCACTAGCGGGAGCGAGAGCAGATACGCAGTATTTT.

This clone showed up just once. J is TRBJ2-3 and V is TRBV7-9; a possible D gene is TRBD2 (6 bases). The length of the CDR3 is 17 residues. V dropped 5 bases and J dropped 4 bases, with 22 bases sitting between them. CDR1 is SEHNR and CDR2 is FQNEAQ in the germline V gene (reference sequence). CDR3 region: CASSRRGASDDPDTQYF. CDR3 sequence (DNA): TGTGCCAGCAGCCGACGGGGTGCTAGCGACGACCCAGATACGCAGTATTTT.